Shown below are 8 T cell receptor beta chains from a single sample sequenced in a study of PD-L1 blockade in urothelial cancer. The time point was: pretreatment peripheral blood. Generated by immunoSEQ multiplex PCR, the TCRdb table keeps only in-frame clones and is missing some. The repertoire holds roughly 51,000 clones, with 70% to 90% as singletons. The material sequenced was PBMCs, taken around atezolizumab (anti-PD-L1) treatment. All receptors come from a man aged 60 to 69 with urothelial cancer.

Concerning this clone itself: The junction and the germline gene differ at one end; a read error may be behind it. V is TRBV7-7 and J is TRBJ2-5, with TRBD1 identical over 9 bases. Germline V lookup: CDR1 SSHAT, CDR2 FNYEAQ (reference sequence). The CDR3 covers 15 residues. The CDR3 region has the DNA TGTGCTAGCACCGCGACCGGGACAGGGAAGGAGACCCAGTACTTC. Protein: CASTATGTGKETQYF.

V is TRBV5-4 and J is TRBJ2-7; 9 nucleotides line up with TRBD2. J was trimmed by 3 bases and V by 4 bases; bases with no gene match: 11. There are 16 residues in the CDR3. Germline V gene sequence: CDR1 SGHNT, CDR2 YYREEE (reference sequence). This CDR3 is CASSPPGTSGFYEQYF. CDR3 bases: TGTGCCAGCAGCCCCCCCGGAACTAGCGGGTTCTACGAGCAGTACTTC.

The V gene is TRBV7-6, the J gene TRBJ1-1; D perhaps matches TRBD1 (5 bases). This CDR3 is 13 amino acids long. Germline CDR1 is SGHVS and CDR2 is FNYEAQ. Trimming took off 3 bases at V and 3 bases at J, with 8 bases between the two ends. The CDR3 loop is CASSFREDTEAFF. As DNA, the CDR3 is TGTGCCAGCAGCTTCAGGGAGGACACTGAAGCTTTCTTT.

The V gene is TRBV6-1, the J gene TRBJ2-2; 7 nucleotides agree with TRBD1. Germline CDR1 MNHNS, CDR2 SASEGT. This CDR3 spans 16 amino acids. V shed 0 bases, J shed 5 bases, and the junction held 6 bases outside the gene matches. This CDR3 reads CASSEAPGQTTGELFF. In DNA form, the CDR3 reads TGTGCCAGCAGTGAAGCTCCGGGACAGACGACCGGGGAGCTGTTTTTT.

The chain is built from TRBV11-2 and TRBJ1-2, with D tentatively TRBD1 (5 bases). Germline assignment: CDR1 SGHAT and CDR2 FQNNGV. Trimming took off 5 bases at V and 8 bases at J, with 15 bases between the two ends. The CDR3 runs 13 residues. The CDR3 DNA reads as TGTGCCAGCAGCCAAGTTCCCCAGGGCGGCTACACCTTC. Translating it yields CASSQVPQGGYTF.

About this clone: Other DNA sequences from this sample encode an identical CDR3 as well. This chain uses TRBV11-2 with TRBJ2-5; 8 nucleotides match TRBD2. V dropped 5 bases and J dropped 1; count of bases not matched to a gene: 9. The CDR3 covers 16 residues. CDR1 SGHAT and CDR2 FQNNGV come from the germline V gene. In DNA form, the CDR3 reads TGTGCCAGCAGCCCACGAACTAGCGGACTCCAAGAGACCCAGTACTTC. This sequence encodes CASSPRTSGLQETQYF.

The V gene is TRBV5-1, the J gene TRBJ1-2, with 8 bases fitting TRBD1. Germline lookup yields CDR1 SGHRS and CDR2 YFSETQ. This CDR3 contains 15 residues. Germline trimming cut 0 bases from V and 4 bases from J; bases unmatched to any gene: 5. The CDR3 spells CASSLGQGALYGYTF. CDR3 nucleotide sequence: TGCGCCAGCAGCTTGGGGCAGGGGGCACTCTATGGCTACACCTTC.

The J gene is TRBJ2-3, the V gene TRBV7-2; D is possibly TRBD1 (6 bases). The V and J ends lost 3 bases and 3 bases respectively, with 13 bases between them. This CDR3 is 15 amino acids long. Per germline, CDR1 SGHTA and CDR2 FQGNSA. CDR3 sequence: CASSFQGLGTDTQYF. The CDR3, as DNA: TGTGCCAGCAGCTTCCAGGGGTTGGGTACAGATACGCAGTATTTT.